One and the same sample provided the 30 T cell receptor beta chains below, sequenced in a study of T cells after yellow fever vaccination. MiXCR was run by TCRdb on the 5' RACE reads, yielding one entry per CDR3 protein. Found here are about 320,000 distinct CDR3 sequences, around 10% of them singletons; the top ten hold 3% to 3.5%. The specimen was CD4+ T cells sorted from PBMCs, collected 45 days after the yellow fever booster vaccination. The receptors were gathered from a man between 18 and 29 years old who received the YFV17D yellow fever vaccine.

This clonotype was seen more than once but under ten times. The chain recombines TRBV7-9 with TRBJ2-2; D is possibly TRBD1 (6 bases). Germline CDR1 SEHNR, CDR2 FQNEAQ (reference sequence). V lost 0 bases and J lost 5, with 7 bases in between. The CDR3 consists of 14 residues. The CDR3 protein is CASSLATGTGELFF. The CDR3 nucleotides are TGTGCCAGCAGCTTAGCGACAGGTACCGGGGAGCTGTTTTTT.

This clonotype was seen only a few times. The genes are TRBV10-3 and TRBJ2-7; tentative D call: TRBD2 (5 bases). Looked up from germline, CDR1 is ENHRY and CDR2 is SYGVKD. Trimming stripped 6 bases from V and 3 bases from J, with 24 bases between. The CDR3 consists of 17 residues. The CDR3 protein is CAISSQPGKGNNYEQYF. The CDR3 bases are TGTGCCATCAGCAGTCAACCCGGGAAGGGAAATAACTACGAGCAGTACTTC.

This clonotype was observed a handful of times. This chain links TRBV5-1 with TRBJ1-1; D may be TRBD1 (5 bases). Germline V gives CDR1 SGHRS, CDR2 YFSETQ. Trimming stripped 5 bases from V and 8 bases from J, with 19 bases between. This CDR3 spans 14 amino acids. CDR3 loop: CASSTPGLPGEAFF. The CDR3, as DNA: TGCGCCAGCAGTACTCCGGGACTCCCTGGGGAAGCTTTCTTT.

The DNA for the CDR3 is TGTGCCAGCAGCCCCGGACAGTCTGAAAAACTGTTTTTT. Translation: CASSPGQSEKLFF. V usage is TRBV5-4 and J usage is TRBJ1-4; maybe TRBD1 (6 bases). The CDR3 spans 13 residues. Per germline, CDR1 SGHNT and CDR2 YYREEE (reference sequence). Between the trimmed V and J ends, which lost 4 bases and 7 bases, there was a span of 11 bases.

This chain connects TRBV6-2 or TRBV6-3 to TRBJ1-1; D may be TRBD1 (6 bases). The CDR3 has 12 residues. Germline values: CDR1 MNHEY, CDR2 SVGEGT. The germline V and J ends were trimmed by 8 bases and 8 bases, with 15 bases remaining between them. CDR3 in amino acids: CASRRMGQEAFF. The CDR3 DNA sequence: TGTGCCAGCCGACGAATGGGACAAGAAGCTTTCTTT.

This clonotype was observed a handful of times. J is TRBJ1-1 and V is TRBV3-1; D is ambiguous. The CDR3 is 14 residues long. Per the germline V gene, CDR1 is LGHDT and CDR2 is YNNKEL (reference sequence). The V and J ends lost 4 bases and 5 bases respectively, with 14 bases between them. CDR3 sequence (DNA): TGTGCCAGCAGCCCAACGGGAATTCGTACTGAAGCTTTCTTT. Residues: CASSPTGIRTEAFF.

This chain joins TRBV20-1 and TRBJ1-6; 9 bases fit TRBD1. V trimming: 0 bases; J trimming: 11 bases; junction bases outside the gene matches: 8. This CDR3 comprises 15 residues. Looked up from germline, CDR1 is DFQATT and CDR2 is SNEGSKA (reference sequence). The CDR3 bases are TGCAGTGCTAGAGATGTAACAGGGGGCATGGCACCCCTCCACTTT. Protein product: CSARDVTGGMAPLHF.

This clonotype was detected only once. The rearrangement uses TRBV27 and TRBJ1-4; TRBD1 aligns across 8 bases. V lost 4 bases and J lost 8; bases outside the gene matches: 3. Germline-derived CDR1 and CDR2 are MNHEY and SMNVEV (reference sequence). The CDR3 has 13 residues. The CDR3 DNA follows: TGTGCCAGCAGTTCAGGGGGCGAGGAAAAACTGTTTTTT. This codes for CASSSGGEEKLFF. Based on the CDR3 plus reference TRBV27 and TRBJ1-4, the full variable domain is EAQVTQNPRYLITVTGKKLTVTCSQNMNHEYMSWYRQDPGLGLRQIYYSMNVEVTDKGDVPEGYKVSRKEKRNFPLILESPSPNQTSLYFCASSSGGEEKLFFGSGTQLSVL.

The V call is TRBV11-2, the J call TRBJ1-2; a weak D match, TRBD1 (5 bases). The germline V gene encodes CDR1 SGHAT and CDR2 FQNNGV. V lost 1 base and J 4 bases, leaving 10 bases between the germline ends. This CDR3 has 14 residues. The chain's CDR3 is CASSLGDGSYGYTF. Written as DNA, the CDR3 is TGTGCCAGCAGCTTAGGGGACGGCAGCTATGGCTACACCTTC.

This clonotype was recorded a few times. The J gene is TRBJ2-1, the V gene TRBV7-7, with D possibly being TRBD1 (6 bases). The germline V and J ends were trimmed by 1 base and 9 bases, with 16 bases remaining between them. CDR3 length: 15 residues. Germline V lookup: CDR1 SSHAT, CDR2 FNYEAQ (reference sequence). The CDR3 region is CASSLVMGGRGEQFF. CDR3 bases: TGTGCCAGCAGCTTAGTAATGGGCGGCAGGGGTGAGCAGTTCTTC.

This clonotype came up a few times. The chain joins TRBV7-3 to TRBJ1-6, with a weak D call TRBD1 (5 bases). CDR3 length: 14 residues. CDR1 and CDR2 (germline): SGHTA, FQGTGA. Trimming took 6 bases from V and 10 from J, leaving 16 bases between them. The CDR3 loop is CASSPGTADSPLHF. CDR3 coding DNA: TGTGCCAGCAGTCCCGGGACCGCGGACTCACCCCTCCACTTT. The full variable domain, in which reference TRBV7-3 and TRBJ1-6 provide the parts outside the CDR3, is GAGVSQTPSNKVTEKGKYVELRCDPISGHTALYWYRQSLGQGPEFLIYFQGTGAADDSGLPNDRFFAVRPEGSVSTLKIQRTERGDSAVYLCASSPGTADSPLHFGNGTRLTVT.

The chain is built from TRBV5-6 and TRBJ1-1, with a weak D call TRBD1 (5 bases). Trimming pared 3 bases from V and 1 base from J, leaving 16 bases between. CDR1 SGHDT and CDR2 YYEEEE come from the germline V gene. CDR3 length: 16 amino acids. In DNA, the CDR3 is TGTGCCAGCAGCTGGACAAAACGACAGAAGAACACTGAAGCTTTCTTT. This encodes CASSWTKRQKNTEAFF.

This clonotype has just a few counts. The chain recombines TRBV7-4 with TRBJ1-5; D is perhaps TRBD1 (5 bases). Germline V gene data show CDR1 as SGHVT and CDR2 as SQSDAQ. This CDR3 spans 18 amino acids. The germline V and J ends were trimmed by 1 base and 2 bases, with 18 bases remaining between them. The CDR3 DNA reads TGTGCCAGCAGCTTAGGGGTGGCAGGGAAGGGAGGCAATCAGCCCCAGCATTTT. It encodes CASSLGVAGKGGNQPQHF.

The rearrangement uses TRBV7-2 and TRBJ2-5, with 9 nucleotides matching TRBD1. V was pared by 7 bases and J by 3 bases, with 6 bases of the junction left unmatched. The CDR3 is 14 amino acids. Germline assignment: CDR1 SGHTA and CDR2 FQGNSA. CDR3 sequence reads: CASIPRTGEETQYF. The CDR3 DNA follows: TGTGCCAGCATCCCCCGGACAGGGGAAGAGACCCAGTACTTC.

The chain employs TRBV6-2 or TRBV6-3 and TRBJ1-2; weak D call: TRBD1 (5 bases). Trimming cost V 3 bases and J 4 bases, with 9 bases left between them. Germline values: CDR1 MNHEY, CDR2 SVGEGT. The CDR3 contains 13 residues. CDR3: CASSYSDSYGYTF. The CDR3, as DNA: TGTGCCAGCAGTTATTCCGACAGCTATGGCTACACCTTC.

In this sample, this clonotype turned up a few times. The V and J genes are TRBV6-2 or TRBV6-3 and TRBJ2-5; 8 bases map to TRBD2. V was pared by 2 bases and J by 4 bases, with 6 bases of the junction left unmatched. This CDR3 is 15 amino acids long. CDR1 and CDR2 from the germline V gene are MNHEY and SVGEGT. The CDR3 region is CASSYGRLAGETQYF. The CDR3 coding sequence is TGTGCCAGCAGTTACGGTCGGCTAGCGGGAGAGACCCAGTACTTC.

This clonotype has a handful of counts. The chain uses TRBV3-1 and TRBJ1-1; D might be TRBD1 (5 bases). Per the germline V gene, CDR1 is LGHDT and CDR2 is YNNKEL (reference sequence). The CDR3 runs to 15 residues. V gave up 3 bases and J gave up 3 bases, with 14 bases separating them. In DNA form, the CDR3 reads TGTGCCAGCAGCCACGCCGGTGCGGGGGACACTGAAGCTTTCTTT. This gives the protein CASSHAGAGDTEAFF.

This clonotype was observed a few times. The V gene is TRBV5-8, the J gene TRBJ2-4, with D perhaps TRBD1 (5 bases). The CDR3 contains 15 residues. Germline V gene lookup returns CDR1 SGHTS and CDR2 YDEGEE. Deletions cut 2 bases from V and 7 bases from J, with 16 bases between. CDR3 sequence reads: CASSFNSLGLNIQYF. In nucleotides, the CDR3 is TGTGCCAGCAGCTTTAATTCGTTGGGGCTGAACATTCAGTACTTC.

V usage is TRBV5-4 and J usage is TRBJ2-3, with D unclear. Deletions cut 3 bases from V and 0 bases from J, with 14 bases between. This CDR3 is 16 amino acids long. CDR1 is SGHNT and CDR2 is YYREEE in the germline V gene (reference sequence). This chain's CDR3 is CASSSVLPASTDTQYF. The DNA of the CDR3 is TGTGCCAGCAGCTCTGTACTGCCTGCTAGCACAGATACGCAGTATTTT.

This chain joins TRBV20-1 and TRBJ1-2; no definite D call. V lost 1 base to trimming and J lost 2 bases, with 8 bases between them. Germline V gene data show CDR1 as DFQATT and CDR2 as SNEGSKA (reference sequence). The CDR3 runs to 13 residues. CDR3 loop: CSARAEDNYGYTF. The CDR3 region has the DNA TGCAGTGCTAGAGCGGAAGACAACTATGGCTACACCTTC.

The V gene is TRBV5-4, the J gene TRBJ1-2, with D perhaps matching TRBD1 (6 bases). Trimming left V 0 bases short and J 6 bases short, with 24 bases between. This CDR3 has 18 amino acids. Per germline, CDR1 SGHNT and CDR2 YYREEE (reference sequence). The CDR3 protein is CASSLGRDTPNPYDGYTF. The CDR3 DNA reads as TGTGCCAGCAGCTTGGGCCGGGACACTCCAAACCCGTACGATGGCTACACCTTC. Variable domain in full (rest from reference TRBV5-4 and TRBJ1-2): ETGVTQSPTHLIKTRGQQVTLRCSSQSGHNTVSWYQQALGQGPQFIFQYYREEENGRGNFPPRFSGLQFPNYSSELNVNALELDDSALYLCASSLGRDTPNPYDGYTFGSGTRLTVV.

The chain carries TRBV6-6 and TRBJ2-5, with D unclear. The CDR3 length is 14 residues. V was trimmed by 0 bases and J by 1 base, leaving 6 bases between them. Germline lookup yields CDR1 MNHNY and CDR2 SVGAGI (reference sequence). The CDR3 spells CASSYSGPQETQYF. CDR3 sequence (DNA): TGTGCCAGCAGTTACTCAGGACCCCAAGAGACCCAGTACTTC.

The chain is built from TRBV4-3 and TRBJ2-5; D tentatively reads TRBD1 or TRBD2 (5 bases each). CDR1 and CDR2 from the germline V gene are LGHNA and YSLEER. CDR3 length: 15 residues. V lost 0 bases to trimming and J lost 4 bases, with 12 bases between them. The CDR3 sequence: CASSQDGAGGETQYF. CDR3 DNA sequence: TGCGCCAGCAGCCAAGACGGGGCGGGTGGAGAGACCCAGTACTTC.

This chain uses TRBV7-2 with TRBJ2-1; D perhaps matches TRBD1 (6 bases). CDR3 length: 16 amino acids. The V and J ends lost 5 bases and 4 bases respectively, with 18 bases between them. Looked up from germline, CDR1 is SGHTA and CDR2 is FQGNSA. This chain's CDR3 is CASSTHGSGQYNEQFF. The CDR3 DNA reads as TGTGCCAGCAGCACACACGGGTCAGGACAGTACAATGAGCAGTTCTTC.

CDR3 in amino acids: CASSLEWGGELFF. The CDR3 coding sequence is TGTGCCAGCAGCTTGGAATGGGGCGGGGAGCTGTTTTTT. V gene TRBV5-4 combines with J gene TRBJ2-2; D uncertain. CDR1 SGHNT and CDR2 YYREEE come from the germline V gene (reference sequence). V was clipped by 0 bases and J by 7 bases, with 7 bases between them. CDR3 length equals 13 residues.

The CDR3 loop is CASSLTSAGTQYF. CDR3 in DNA: TGTGCCAGCAGCTTGACTAGCGCGGGTACGCAGTATTTT. V usage is TRBV7-9 and J usage is TRBJ2-3; 8 nucleotides align to TRBD2. V lost 3 bases, J lost 8 bases, and 4 bases stayed unmatched. Germline V lookup: CDR1 SEHNR, CDR2 FQNEAQ (reference sequence). There are 13 residues in the CDR3.

This clonotype was recorded at least ten times. The chain links TRBV6-5 to TRBJ2-2; weak D call: TRBD1 (5 bases). This CDR3 spans 15 amino acids. Germline CDR1 is MNHEY and CDR2 is SVGAGI. Deletions cut 8 bases from V and 0 bases from J, with 13 bases between. The CDR3 sequence is CASWSAGTNTGELFF. In DNA, the CDR3 is TGTGCCAGCTGGTCCGCAGGGACGAACACCGGGGAGCTGTTTTTT.

The table lists this clonotype with a few counts. V usage is TRBV27 and J usage is TRBJ1-1, with no clear D. The germline V gene has CDR1 MNHEY and CDR2 SMNVEV (reference sequence). CDR3 length equals 10 residues. Deletions cut 0 bases from V and 10 bases from J, with 3 bases between. CDR3 in amino acids: CASSLSGAFF. In DNA, the CDR3 is TGTGCCAGCAGTTTATCAGGAGCTTTCTTT.

The chain carries TRBV4-3 and TRBJ2-1, with TRBD2 matching 8 bases. The trim removed 2 bases at V and 12 bases at J, leaving 18 bases unmatched. This CDR3 comprises 17 residues. Germline-derived CDR1 and CDR2 are LGHNA and YSLEER. CDR3 loop: CASSQSSGGGPTEGQFF. CDR3 nucleotide sequence: TGCGCCAGCAGCCAATCGAGCGGGGGAGGGCCTACAGAGGGGCAGTTCTTC.

This clonotype was counted many times. V is TRBV14 and J is TRBJ2-5, with 7 bases identical to TRBD2. CDR1 and CDR2 from the germline V gene are SGHDN and FVKESK. The CDR3 runs 15 residues. Trimming took 0 bases from V and 5 from J; bases not matched to a gene: 6. CDR3: CASSQELAGVETQYF. CDR3 sequence (DNA): TGTGCCAGCAGCCAAGAACTGGCGGGGGTGGAGACCCAGTACTTC.